The 27 T cell receptor beta chains presented below share a single source sample, sequenced in a study of tumor-infiltrating lymphocytes in primary liver carcinoma. The source material, roughly 18-32 mg of unsorted bulk tissue, was used to co-extract RNA and DNA. From around 500 ng total RNA, TCR beta cDNA was generated with a primer in the constant region. Library construction for TCR beta comprised three nested multiplex PCR rounds performed with slightly modified ARM-PCR. The two initial PCR rounds, approximately 10 cycles each, used TRBV1-TRBV30 forward and C-beta reverse primers. TCRdb re-analysed the multiplex PCR reads in MiXCR, keeping a single row per CDR3 protein. The data contain approximately 80,000 distinct CDR3 sequences, roughly 71% of them singletons. Source material: tumor-adjacent normal liver tissue. The receptor source for this set is a man aged 35-49 years with primary liver carcinoma and hepatitis B virus infection.

The rearrangement uses TRBV6-1 and TRBJ2-3; D ambiguous. The DNA end favors TRBJ1-5, so the J call may be wrong. CDR1 is MNHNS and CDR2 is SASEGT in the germline V gene. The CDR3 length is 12 residues. CDR3 protein: CANTIGVDTQHF. For the CDR3, the DNA is TGTGCCAACACAATCGGGGTAGATACGCAGCATTTT.

In the case of this clonotype: At one end, the junction sequence differs from germline, possibly due to a read error. The chain links TRBV6-6 to TRBJ2-7; D possibly corresponds to TRBD2 (5 bases). Germline CDR1 and CDR2: MNHNY and SVGAGI (reference sequence). The CDR3 runs to 15 residues. Here the CDR3 DNA reads TGTGCCAGCAGTCGCGACACCTACGGGAATTACGAGCAATACTTC. This encodes CASSRDTYGNYEQYF.

V usage is TRBV6-1 and J usage is TRBJ2-2, with TRBD2 matching 7 bases. The V gene's germline CDR1 is MNHNS and CDR2 SASEGT. This CDR3 spans 15 amino acids. The V and J ends lost 8 bases and 6 bases, in that order; junction bases with no gene match: 12. The CDR3 loop is CASDAGEVESGELFF. The CDR3 DNA reads TGTGCCAGCGATGCGGGAGAGGTAGAGTCCGGGGAGCTGTTTTTT.

Details on this clonotype: Relative to the germline gene, one junction end is altered; a read error may explain this. V and J are TRBV5-6 and TRBJ2-1, with D perhaps matching TRBD2 (6 bases). This CDR3 comprises 16 residues. CDR1 is SGHDT, CDR2 YYEEEE, per germline. The CDR3 DNA sequence: TGTACCAGCAGCTTGGAGGCTAGCGCCAGCTGGGATGAACAGTTCTTC. It translates to CTSSLEASASWDEQFF. The full variable domain, its missing parts supplied by reference TRBV5-6 and TRBJ2-1, is DAGVTQSPTHLIKTRGQQVTLRCSPKSGHDTVSWYQQALGQGPQFIFQYYEEEERQRGNFPDRFSGHQFPNYSSELNVNALLLGDSALYLCTSSLEASASWDEQFFGPGTRLTVL.

A note on this clonotype: At one of its ends the junction is not consistent with the germline gene, which may arise from a read error. The chain links TRBV18 to TRBJ1-2; D possibly corresponds to TRBD1 (6 bases). CDR3 length: 13 amino acids. Germline V lookup: CDR1 KGHSH, CDR2 LQKENI. The CDR3 is CDSSPEGDYGYTF. DNA for the CDR3: TGTGACAGCTCACCGGAGGGGGACTATGGGTACACCTTC.

To note about this clonotype: A read error may account for a junction end that differs from germline. This rearrangement joins TRBV4-1 to TRBJ2-1, with 10 bases fitting TRBD2. The germline V gene encodes CDR1 MGHRA and CDR2 YSYEKL. This CDR3 contains 17 residues. This chain's CDR3 is CTSSPASPGLATNEQFF. CDR3 coding DNA: TGCACCAGCAGCCCGGCATCCCCGGGACTAGCGACAAATGAGCAGTTCTTC.

This clonotype was detected ten times or more. The CDR3 DNA reads as TGCAGCGTTTACGGATTTAACAGGGGTCCGTTGTTAGGCACTGAAGCTTTCTTT. Protein sequence: CSVYGFNRGPLLGTEAFF. The chain joins TRBV29-1 to TRBJ1-1, with 7 bases aligning to TRBD1. With 5 bases clipped from V and 4 bases from J, the junction kept 22 bases outside the gene matches. This CDR3 is built from 18 residues. Germline loops: CDR1 SQVTM, CDR2 ANQGSEA. Filled out from reference TRBV29-1 and TRBJ1-1, the complete variable domain reads SAVISQKPSRDICQRGTSLTIQCQVDSQVTMMFWYRQQPGQSLTLIATANQGSEATYESGFVIDKFPISRPNLTFSTLTVSNMSPEDSSIYLCSVYGFNRGPLLGTEAFFGQGTRLTVV.

As regards this clonotype: The CDR3 ends on some other residue instead of the conserved phenylalanine or tryptophan, so this is likely a read error. The V gene is TRBV6-1, the J gene TRBJ2-5; D is perhaps TRBD1 (5 bases). This CDR3 is built from 13 residues. Germline V gene data show CDR1 as MNHNS and CDR2 as SASEGT. The CDR3 DNA reads TGTGCTAGCAGTGTAAGGGGTGCAGAGACCCAGTACTTA. Translating gives CASSVRGAETQYL.

Comments on this clonotype: A read error may produce the germline difference seen at one junction end. This chain uses TRBV12-3 or TRBV12-4 with TRBJ2-7; D call uncertain. CDR3 length: 12 residues. In nucleotides, the CDR3 is TGTGCCAGCAGTTCTAGAGTAGACGAGCAGTGCTTC. Translated, it gives CASSSRVDEQCF.

This clonotype was seen a few times. A much more abundant neighbour one base away suggests this may be a read error. The chain is built from TRBV28 and TRBJ2-3, with D unresolved. Between the trimmed V and J ends, which lost 8 bases and 5 bases, there was a span of 20 bases. This CDR3 is built from 15 residues. Germline CDR1 reads MDHEN; CDR2 reads SYDVKM. CDR3 amino acids: CASGIRSALRDTQYF. The CDR3 DNA sequence: TGTGCCAGCGGTATCCGAAGCGCCTTAAGAGATACGCAGTATTTT.

About this clonotype itself: A junction boundary mismatches the germline segment, possibly from a read error. The CDR3 nucleotides read TGTGCCAACAGTCACCGGGACAGGGGTGACGAGCAGCACTTC. It is translated as CANSHRDRGDEQHF. The chain combines TRBV6-5 with TRBJ2-7; the match to TRBD1 covers 10 bases. The germline V gene has CDR1 MNHEY and CDR2 SVGAGI. The CDR3 loop spans 14 amino acids.

The V and J genes are TRBV6-1 and TRBJ2-6; the match to TRBD1 covers 11 bases. In germline, CDR1 is MNHNS, CDR2 SASEGT. Trimming at V came to 11 bases and at J to 2 bases, leaving 8 bases not matched to a gene. The CDR3 is made up of 16 amino acids. The CDR3 sequence: CAGTGTGGPGANVLTF. CDR3 in DNA: TGTGCCGGTACCGGGACAGGGGGTCCTGGGGCCAACGTCCTGACTTTC.

A note on this clonotype: Since a much larger clone is just one base distant, this may be a read error. V usage is TRBV5-1 and J usage is TRBJ2-5; 8 positions agree with TRBD1. The CDR3 runs to 14 residues. Germline assignment: CDR1 SGHRS and CDR2 YFSETQ. The V gene end was trimmed by 7 bases and the J gene end by 3 bases; junction bases not matched to a gene: 8. This CDR3 is CASCSSTGEETQYF. In DNA form, the CDR3 reads TGCGCCAGCTGCTCCTCGACAGGGGAAGAGACCCAGTACTTC.

The chain carries TRBV28 and TRBJ1-6, with TRBD1 as a possible D gene (5 bases). Germline V gene data show CDR1 as MDHEN and CDR2 as SYDVKM. V lost 7 bases and J 7 bases, leaving 17 bases between the germline ends. The CDR3 loop spans 15 amino acids. The chain's CDR3 is CASKTVGQTNSPLHF. CDR3 bases: TGTGCCAGCAAGACGGTGGGGCAGACAAATTCACCCCTCCACTTT.

This clonotype was observed a few times. A junction boundary mismatches the germline segment, possibly from a read error. This CDR3 reads CASSSRTGNAFRAFPTNEQFF. CDR3 sequence (DNA): TGTGCCAGTAGTTCCCGGACAGGGAACGCTTTCCGCGCTTTTCCTACCAATGAGCAGTTCTTC. The chain employs TRBV6-6 and TRBJ2-1, with 8 nucleotides matching TRBD1. Germline CDR1 and CDR2: MNHNY and SVGAGI (reference sequence). The CDR3 totals 21 residues.

About this clonotype itself: The CDR3 does not close with the conserved phenylalanine or tryptophan, likely indicating a read error. It is unclear where the CDR3 begins or ends on the DNA, so no DNA is shown, and the CDR3 is as TCRdb lists it. The chain recombines TRBV6-2 or TRBV6-3 with TRBJ1-5. Germline V gene data show CDR1 as MNHEY and CDR2 as SVGEGT. The CDR3 sequence runs 15 residues, both termini included. CDR3 loop: CAGSSLGGDNQPKHS.

This clonotype was seen at least ten times. The chain uses TRBV6-5 and TRBJ2-3; the D gene is possibly TRBD1 (6 bases). CDR3 size: 14 residues. The V gene lost 6 bases and the J gene lost 1 base, with 11 bases spanning the gap. Germline values: CDR1 MNHEY, CDR2 SVGAGI. The CDR3 DNA sequence: TGTGCCAGCAGAGGGACACAACGCACAGATACGCAGTATTTT. It is translated as CASRGTQRTDTQYF.

The rearrangement links TRBV4-1 to TRBJ1-1; 8 positions agree with TRBD1. From germline, CDR1 is MGHRA and CDR2 YSYEKL. V lost 3 bases to trimming and J lost 2 bases; unmatched junction nucleotides: 11. This CDR3 is 17 amino acids long. CDR3 nucleotide sequence: TGCGCCAGCAGCCAGGATAGTCAGGGGGCGCAAAACACTGAAGCTTTCTTT. This codes for CASSQDSQGAQNTEAFF.

With respect to this clonotype: One junction end disagrees with the germline gene, perhaps due to a read error. The chain uses TRBV6-5 and TRBJ1-2, with 8 bases matching TRBD1. Germline V gene lookup returns CDR1 MNHEY and CDR2 SVGAGI. The CDR3 sequence is 15 residues long. The CDR3 DNA reads TGTGCCAGCAAAGATACGACAGGGGTAGTCTATGACTACACCTTC. Amino acids: CASKDTTGVVYDYTF.

This clonotype occurred once. Being one base from a much bigger clone, this may be a read error. This sequence joins TRBV25-1 and TRBJ1-5; no firm D call. The CDR3 is 13 residues long. Germline assignment: CDR1 MGHDK and CDR2 SYGVNS. DNA for the CDR3: TGTGCCAGCGGTGAAATGGGCAATCAGCCCCAGCATTTT. Translation: CASGEMGNQPQHF.

This chain connects TRBV5-4 to TRBJ1-6; tentative D call: TRBD1 (6 bases). With 6 bases removed from V and 7 bases from J, the gap between germline ends came to 14 bases. Germline V gene sequence: CDR1 SGHNT, CDR2 YYREEE (reference sequence). The CDR3 is 14 residues long. CDR3 nucleotide sequence: TGTGCCAGCACCTACGGGACACAGAATTCACCCCTCCACTTT. Encoded protein: CASTYGTQNSPLHF.

Concerning this clonotype itself: One end of the junction does not line up with germline, which may come from a read error. The rearrangement joins TRBV10-3 to TRBJ1-6, with D perhaps matching TRBD1 (6 bases). The CDR3 runs to 18 residues. Germline values: CDR1 ENHRY, CDR2 SYGVKD. The CDR3 region is CTISGANGGASNNSPLHF. The CDR3 region has the DNA TGTACCATCAGTGGAGCGAACGGGGGCGCGTCTAATAATTCACCCCTCCACTTT.

This clonotype has just a few counts. The chain employs TRBV14 and TRBJ2-1; TRBD2 agrees at 11 bases. This CDR3 is built from 13 residues. Looked up from germline, CDR1 is SGHDN and CDR2 is FVKESK. V lost 2 bases, J lost 10 bases, and 1 base stayed unmatched. CDR3 region: CASSQLAGGEQFF. The CDR3 DNA is TGTGCCAGCAGCCAACTAGCGGGAGGAGAGCAGTTCTTC.

The sample holds a few counts of this clonotype. CDR3: CASNLGLANTGELFF. The CDR3 DNA sequence: TGTGCCAGCAACCTAGGACTAGCTAACACCGGGGAGCTGTTTTTT. V and J are TRBV28 and TRBJ2-2, with 8 bases fitting TRBD2. CDR1 and CDR2 from the germline V gene are MDHEN and SYDVKM. The V and J ends lost 7 bases and 2 bases, in that order; junction bases with no gene match: 6. This CDR3 is 15 amino acids long.

Note on this clonotype: A much larger clonotype is one base distant, so this may be a read error. The V and J genes are TRBV12-3 or TRBV12-4 and TRBJ2-1; D remains unclear. The CDR3 consists of 12 residues. Here the CDR3 DNA reads TGTGCCAGCAGTTTAGATAACAATGAGCGGTTCTTC. This codes for CASSLDNNERFF.

Worth noting for this clonotype: The junction differs from germline at one of its ends, possibly a read error. The gene calls are TRBV7-6 and TRBJ2-5; D is unresolved. CDR3 size: 15 residues. The germline V gene has CDR1 SGHVS and CDR2 FNYEAQ. CDR3 nucleotides: TGTGCCAGTAGCTTCACCTACCCGCCTGGGAAGACCCAGTATTTC. Its protein product is CASSFTYPPGKTQYF.

To note about this clonotype: This CDR3 is missing its conserved last phenylalanine or tryptophan, likely due to a read error. The chain uses TRBV5-1 and TRBJ1-1, with D tentatively TRBD1 (6 bases). From germline, CDR1 is SGHRS and CDR2 YFSETQ. V lost 0 bases and J lost 1, with 13 bases in between. The CDR3 is 16 residues long. This CDR3 is CASSLVLQGGNTEAFS. CDR3 nucleotide sequence: TGCGCCAGCAGCTTGGTCCTACAGGGTGGGAACACTGAAGCTTTCTCT.